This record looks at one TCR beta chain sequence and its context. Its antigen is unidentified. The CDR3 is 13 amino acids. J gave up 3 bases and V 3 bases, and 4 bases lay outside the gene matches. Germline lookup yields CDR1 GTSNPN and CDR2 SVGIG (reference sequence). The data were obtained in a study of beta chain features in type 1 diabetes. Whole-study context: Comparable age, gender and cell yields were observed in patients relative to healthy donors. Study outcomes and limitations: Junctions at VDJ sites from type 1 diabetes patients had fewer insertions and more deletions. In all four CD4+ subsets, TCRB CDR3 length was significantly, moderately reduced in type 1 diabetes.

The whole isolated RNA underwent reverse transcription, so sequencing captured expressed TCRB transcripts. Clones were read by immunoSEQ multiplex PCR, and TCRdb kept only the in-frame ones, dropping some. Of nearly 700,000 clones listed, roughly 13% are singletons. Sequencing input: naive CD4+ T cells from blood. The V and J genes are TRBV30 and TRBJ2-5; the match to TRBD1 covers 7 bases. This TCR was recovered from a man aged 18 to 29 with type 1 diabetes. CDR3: CAWSSGTEETQYF. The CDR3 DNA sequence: TGTGCCTGGAGCTCCGGGACAGAAGAGACCCAGTACTTC.